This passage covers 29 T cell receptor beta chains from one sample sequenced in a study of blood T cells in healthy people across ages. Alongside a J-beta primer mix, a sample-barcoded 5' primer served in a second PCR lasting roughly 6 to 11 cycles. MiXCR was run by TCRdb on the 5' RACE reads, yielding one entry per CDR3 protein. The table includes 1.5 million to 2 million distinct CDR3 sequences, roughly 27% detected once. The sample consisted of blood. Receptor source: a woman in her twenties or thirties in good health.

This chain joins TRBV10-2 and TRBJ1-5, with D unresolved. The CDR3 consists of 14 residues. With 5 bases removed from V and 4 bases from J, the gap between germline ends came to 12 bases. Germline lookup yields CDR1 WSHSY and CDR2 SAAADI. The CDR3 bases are TGCGCCAGCAGTTTTGGGAAAGCAAATCAGCCCCAGCATTTT. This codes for CASSFGKANQPQHF.

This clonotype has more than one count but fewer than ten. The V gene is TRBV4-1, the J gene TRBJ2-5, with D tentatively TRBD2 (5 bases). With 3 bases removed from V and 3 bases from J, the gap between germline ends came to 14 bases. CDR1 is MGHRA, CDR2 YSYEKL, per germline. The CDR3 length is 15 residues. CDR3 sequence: CASSHLTTEEETQYF. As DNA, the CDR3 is TGCGCCAGCAGCCACCTGACAACGGAGGAAGAGACCCAGTACTTC.

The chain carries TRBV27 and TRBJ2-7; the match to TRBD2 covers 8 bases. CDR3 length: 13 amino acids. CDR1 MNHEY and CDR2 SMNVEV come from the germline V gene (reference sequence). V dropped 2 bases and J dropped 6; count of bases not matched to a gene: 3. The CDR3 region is CASSLAGGAEQYF. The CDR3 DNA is TGTGCCAGCAGTTTAGCGGGGGGCGCCGAGCAGTACTTC.

The CDR3 sequence is CASSLGTGGAITDTQYF. The CDR3 DNA reads as TGCGCCAGCAGCTTGGGTACCGGGGGGGCCATCACAGATACGCAGTATTTT. The gene calls are TRBV5-1 and TRBJ2-3, with 8 bases identical to TRBD2. Looked up from germline, CDR1 is SGHRS and CDR2 is YFSETQ. The CDR3 totals 17 residues. J lost 2 bases, V lost 0 bases, and 8 bases had no gene match.

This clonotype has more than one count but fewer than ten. For the CDR3, the DNA is TGTGCCAGCAGCGGACAGCCCGGGAGTGGCTACACCTTC. Its translation is CASSGQPGSGYTF. The chain joins TRBV2 to TRBJ1-2; maybe TRBD1 (6 bases). The CDR3 has 13 amino acids. The V and J ends lost 6 bases and 7 bases respectively, with 15 bases between them. Germline V CDR1 and CDR2: SNHLY, FYNNEI. Full variable domain (rest looked up from reference TRBV2 and TRBJ1-2): EPEVTQTPSHQVTQMGQEVILRCVPISNHLYFYWYRQILGQKVEFLVSFYNNEISEKSEIFDDQFSVERPDGSNFTLKIRSTKLEDSAMYFCASSGQPGSGYTFGSGTRLTVV.

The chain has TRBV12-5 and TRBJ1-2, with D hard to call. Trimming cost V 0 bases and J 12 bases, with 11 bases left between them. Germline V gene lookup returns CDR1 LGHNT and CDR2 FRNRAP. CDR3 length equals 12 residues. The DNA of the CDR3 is TGTGCTAGTGGTTTGGTACACGCCCTCCACACCTTC. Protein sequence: CASGLVHALHTF.

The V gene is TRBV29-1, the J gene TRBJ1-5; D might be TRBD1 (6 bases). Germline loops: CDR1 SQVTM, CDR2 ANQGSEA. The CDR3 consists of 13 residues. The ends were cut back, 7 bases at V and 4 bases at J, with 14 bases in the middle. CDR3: CSGAQGNNQPQHF. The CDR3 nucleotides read TGCAGCGGGGCACAGGGAAATAATCAGCCCCAGCATTTT.

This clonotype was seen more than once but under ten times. The CDR3 region has the DNA TGTGCCAGCATAGAAACTAGCGGGGTGGTTGGTGAGCAGTTCTTC. Protein product: CASIETSGVVGEQFF. The chain couples TRBV12-3 or TRBV12-4 to TRBJ2-1, with 10 bases identical to TRBD2. The junction had 12 bases not matched to a gene; V was cut back by 7 bases and J by 9 bases. This CDR3 has 15 residues.

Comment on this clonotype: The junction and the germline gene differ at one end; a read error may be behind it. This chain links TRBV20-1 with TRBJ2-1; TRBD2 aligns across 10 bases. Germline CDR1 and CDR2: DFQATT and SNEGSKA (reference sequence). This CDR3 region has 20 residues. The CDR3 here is CPRGAGWASGSYSSHNEQFF. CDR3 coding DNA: TGCCCCAGAGGGGCAGGGTGGGCTAGCGGGAGTTATAGCTCCCACAATGAGCAGTTCTTC.

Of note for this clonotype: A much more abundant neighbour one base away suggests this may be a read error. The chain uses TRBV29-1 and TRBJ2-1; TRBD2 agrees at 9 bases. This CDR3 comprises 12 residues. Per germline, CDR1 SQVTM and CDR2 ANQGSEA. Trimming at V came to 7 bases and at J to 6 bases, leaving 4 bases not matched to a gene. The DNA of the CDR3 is TGCAGCGAACAGACTAGCGGCAATGAGCAGTTCTTC. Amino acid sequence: CSEQTSGNEQFF.

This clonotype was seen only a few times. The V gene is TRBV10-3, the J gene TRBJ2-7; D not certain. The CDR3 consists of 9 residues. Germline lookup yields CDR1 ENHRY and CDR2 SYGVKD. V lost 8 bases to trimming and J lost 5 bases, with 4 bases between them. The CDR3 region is CAIGDEQYF. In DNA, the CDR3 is TGTGCCATCGGCGACGAGCAGTACTTC.

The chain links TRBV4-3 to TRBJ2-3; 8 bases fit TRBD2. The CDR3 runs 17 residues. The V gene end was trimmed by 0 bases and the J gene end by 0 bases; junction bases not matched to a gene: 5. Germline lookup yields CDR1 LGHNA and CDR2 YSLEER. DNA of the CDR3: TGCGCCAGCAGCCAAGAGGTTAGCGGGACCAGCACAGATACGCAGTATTTT. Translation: CASSQEVSGTSTDTQYF.

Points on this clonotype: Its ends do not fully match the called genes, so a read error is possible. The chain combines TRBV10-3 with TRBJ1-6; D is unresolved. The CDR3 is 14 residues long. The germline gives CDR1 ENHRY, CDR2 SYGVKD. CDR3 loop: CVITGRQTGSPLHF. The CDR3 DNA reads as TGTGTCATCACCGGACGCCAGACGGGTTCACCCCTCCACTTT.

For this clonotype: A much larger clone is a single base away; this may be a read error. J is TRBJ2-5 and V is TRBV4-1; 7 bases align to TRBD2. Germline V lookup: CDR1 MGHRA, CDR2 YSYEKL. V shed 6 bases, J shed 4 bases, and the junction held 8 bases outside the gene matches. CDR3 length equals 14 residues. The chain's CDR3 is CASRPVWGGETQYF. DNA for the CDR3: TGCGCCAGCAGGCCTGTTTGGGGGGGAGAGACCCAGTACTTC.

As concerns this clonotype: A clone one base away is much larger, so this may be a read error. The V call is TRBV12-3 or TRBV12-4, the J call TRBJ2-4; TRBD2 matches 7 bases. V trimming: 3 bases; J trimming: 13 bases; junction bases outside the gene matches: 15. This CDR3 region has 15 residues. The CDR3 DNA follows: TGTGCCAGCAGTTTGGGTGGCGGGAGTAGGGATGAGCAGTACTTC. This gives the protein CASSLGGGSRDEQYF.

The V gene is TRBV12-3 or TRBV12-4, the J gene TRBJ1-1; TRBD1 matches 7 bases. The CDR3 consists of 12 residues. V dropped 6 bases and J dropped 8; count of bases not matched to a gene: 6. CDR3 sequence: CASRATGREAFF. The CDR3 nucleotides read TGTGCCAGCAGGGCGACAGGGAGAGAAGCTTTCTTT.

The CDR3, as DNA: TGTGCCATCAGCCGCGGTGGTACAGCACAAGAGACCCAGTACTTC. Amino acid sequence: CAISRGGTAQETQYF. The V gene is TRBV10-3, the J gene TRBJ2-5; D not certain. Germline V gene lookup returns CDR1 ENHRY and CDR2 SYGVKD. The CDR3 length is 15 residues. The V and J ends lost 6 bases and 2 bases respectively, with 16 bases between them.

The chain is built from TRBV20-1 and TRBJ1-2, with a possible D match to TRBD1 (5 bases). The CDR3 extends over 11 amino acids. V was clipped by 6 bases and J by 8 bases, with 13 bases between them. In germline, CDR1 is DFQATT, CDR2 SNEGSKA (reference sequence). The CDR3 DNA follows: TGCAGTGCCCTGGGGGGAGAGGGCTACACCTTC. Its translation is CSALGGEGYTF.

Here the CDR3 reads CSVEGRAFSEQYF. The CDR3 bases are TGCAGCGTTGAAGGAAGGGCCTTTTCCGAGCAGTACTTC. V and J are TRBV29-1 and TRBJ2-7; D gene uncertain. Germline V gives CDR1 SQVTM, CDR2 ANQGSEA. V was pared by 1 base and J by 6 bases, with 13 bases between. The CDR3 runs 13 residues.

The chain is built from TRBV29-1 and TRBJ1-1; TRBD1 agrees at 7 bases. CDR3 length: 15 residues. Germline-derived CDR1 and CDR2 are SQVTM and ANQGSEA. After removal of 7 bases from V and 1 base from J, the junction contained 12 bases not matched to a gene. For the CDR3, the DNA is TGCAGCGCAACAGGGGAGGGAGCTGGGAACACTGAAGCTTTCTTT. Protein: CSATGEGAGNTEAFF.

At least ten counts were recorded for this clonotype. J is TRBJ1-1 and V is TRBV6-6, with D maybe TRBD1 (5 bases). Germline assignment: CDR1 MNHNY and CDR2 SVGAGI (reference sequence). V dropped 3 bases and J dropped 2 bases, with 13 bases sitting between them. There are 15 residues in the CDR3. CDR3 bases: TGTGCCAGCAGTTATCGGGGTCAGGGTAACACTGAAGCTTTCTTT. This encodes CASSYRGQGNTEAFF.

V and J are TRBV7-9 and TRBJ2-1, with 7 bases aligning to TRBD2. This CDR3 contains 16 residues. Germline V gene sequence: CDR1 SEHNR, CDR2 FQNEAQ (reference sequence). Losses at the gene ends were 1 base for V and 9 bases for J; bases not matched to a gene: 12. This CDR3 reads CASSLVSSGPTFEQFF. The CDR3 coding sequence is TGTGCCAGCAGCTTAGTCTCTAGCGGACCGACCTTTGAGCAGTTCTTC.

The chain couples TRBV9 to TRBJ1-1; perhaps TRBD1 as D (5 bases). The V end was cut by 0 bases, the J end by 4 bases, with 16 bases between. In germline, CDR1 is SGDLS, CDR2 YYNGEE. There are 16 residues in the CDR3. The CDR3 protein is CASSVGRGVLATEAFF. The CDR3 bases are TGTGCCAGCAGCGTAGGTCGAGGGGTATTGGCCACTGAAGCTTTCTTT.

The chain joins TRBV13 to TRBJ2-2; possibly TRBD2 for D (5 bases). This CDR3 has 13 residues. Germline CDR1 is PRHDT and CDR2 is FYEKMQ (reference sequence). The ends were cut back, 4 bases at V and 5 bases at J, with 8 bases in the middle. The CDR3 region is CASSWTGTGELFF. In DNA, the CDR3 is TGTGCCAGCAGCTGGACGGGGACCGGGGAGCTGTTTTTT.

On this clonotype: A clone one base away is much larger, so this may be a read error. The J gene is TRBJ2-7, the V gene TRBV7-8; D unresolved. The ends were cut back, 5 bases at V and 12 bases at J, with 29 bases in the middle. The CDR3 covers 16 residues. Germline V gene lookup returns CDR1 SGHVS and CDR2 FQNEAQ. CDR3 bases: TGTGCCAGCAGCCCCACGGCCCCCATGGCTCAAAACATTCGGTACTTC. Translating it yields CASSPTAPMAQNIRYF. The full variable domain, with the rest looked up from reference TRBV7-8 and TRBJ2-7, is GAGVSQSPRYKVAKRGQDVALRCDPISGHVSLFWYQQALGQGPEFLTYFQNEAQLDKSGLPSDRFFAERPEGSVSTLKIQRTQQEDSAVYLCASSPTAPMAQNIRYFGPGTRLTVT.

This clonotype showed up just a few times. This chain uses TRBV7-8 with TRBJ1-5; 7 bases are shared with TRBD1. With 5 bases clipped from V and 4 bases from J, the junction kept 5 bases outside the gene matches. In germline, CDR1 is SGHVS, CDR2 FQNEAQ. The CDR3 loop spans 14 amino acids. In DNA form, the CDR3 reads TGTGCCAGCAGCGCCGCAGGGGGAAATCAGCCCCAGCATTTT. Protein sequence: CASSAAGGNQPQHF.

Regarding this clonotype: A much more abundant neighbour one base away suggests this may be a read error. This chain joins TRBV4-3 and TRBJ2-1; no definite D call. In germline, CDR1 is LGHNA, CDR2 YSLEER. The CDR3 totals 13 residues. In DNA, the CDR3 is TGCGCCAACAGCCAAGGCCAAGCGACTGAGCAGTTCTTC. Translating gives CANSQGQATEQFF.

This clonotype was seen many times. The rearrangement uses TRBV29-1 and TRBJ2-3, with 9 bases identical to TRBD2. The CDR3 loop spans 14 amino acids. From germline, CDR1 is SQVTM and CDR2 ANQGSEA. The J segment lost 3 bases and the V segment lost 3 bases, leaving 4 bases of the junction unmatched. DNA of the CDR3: TGCAGCGTTGATAGCGGGGGCGCGACAGATACGCAGTATTTT. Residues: CSVDSGGATDTQYF.

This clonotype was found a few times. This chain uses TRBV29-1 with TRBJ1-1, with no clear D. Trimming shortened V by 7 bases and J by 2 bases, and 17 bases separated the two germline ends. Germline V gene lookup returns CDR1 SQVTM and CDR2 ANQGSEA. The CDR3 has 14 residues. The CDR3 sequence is CSAMRSTRNTEAFF. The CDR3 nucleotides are TGCAGCGCCATGAGGTCAACGAGAAACACTGAAGCTTTCTTT.